Shown below are 13 T cell receptor beta chains from a single sample sequenced in a study of beta chain features in type 1 diabetes. Investigators reverse transcribed all isolated RNA, so they sequenced expressed TCRB transcripts. TCRdb's copy holds only in-frame clones and misses some; the assay was immunoSEQ multiplex PCR. The profile shows approximately 300,000 clones, roughly 11% of them singletons. Material: naive CD4+ T cells from blood. All receptors derive from a woman aged 30 to 39 in good health.

V gene TRBV4-3 combines with J gene TRBJ1-3; no reliable D call. There are 14 residues in the CDR3. V shed 0 bases and J shed 2 bases, with 5 bases lying between them. CDR1 is LGHNA and CDR2 is YSLEER in the germline V gene. CDR3 amino acids: CASSQDRTGNTIYF. As DNA, the CDR3 is TGCGCCAGCAGCCAAGACAGGACTGGAAACACCATATATTTT.

The chain couples TRBV18 to TRBJ2-3; 11 nucleotides line up with TRBD2. CDR3 length: 18 amino acids. The ends lost 2 bases at V and 4 bases at J; junction bases unmatched: 11. Germline CDR1 reads KGHSH; CDR2 reads LQKENI. The CDR3 bases are TGTGCCAGCTCACCATGGATCGCTAGCGGGAGGAGGGCAGATACGCAGTATTTT. Translating it yields CASSPWIASGRRADTQYF.

The genes are TRBV30 and TRBJ2-1; D possibly corresponds to TRBD2 (6 bases). The V and J ends lost 1 base and 1 base respectively, with 11 bases between them. This CDR3 region has 15 residues. Germline V CDR1 and CDR2: GTSNPN, SVGIG (reference sequence). The CDR3 reads CAWSATRRSYNEQFF. In DNA, the CDR3 is TGTGCCTGGAGTGCGACTAGGAGGTCCTACAATGAGCAGTTCTTC.

This clone was detected a few times. The chain uses TRBV4-1 and TRBJ2-1, with D tentatively TRBD1 (5 bases). The CDR3 loop spans 12 amino acids. V lost 0 bases to trimming and J lost 10 bases, with 7 bases between them. Germline CDR1 reads MGHRA; CDR2 reads YSYEKL. The CDR3 loop is CASSQDRVEQFF. CDR3 coding DNA: TGCGCCAGCAGCCAAGACAGGGTCGAGCAGTTCTTC.

A few counts support this clone. This chain's CDR3 is CASSYSGLAHYNEQFF. CDR3 nucleotides: TGTGCCAGCAGTTACTCGGGACTAGCGCACTACAATGAGCAGTTCTTC. The V gene is TRBV6-5, the J gene TRBJ2-1; 10 bases match TRBD2. Germline-derived CDR1 and CDR2 are MNHEY and SVGAGI. The CDR3 sequence is 16 residues long. V lost 0 bases, J lost 3 bases, and 2 bases stayed unmatched.

This clone has more than one count but fewer than ten. The V call is TRBV28, the J call TRBJ2-6, with D perhaps matching TRBD1 (5 bases). The length of the CDR3 is 15 residues. From germline, CDR1 is MDHEN and CDR2 SYDVKM. V lost 11 bases, J lost 0 bases, and 14 bases lay in between. The CDR3 nucleotides are TGTGCCGCCGCTGGGGCGAGCTCTGGGGCCAACGTCCTGACTTTC. Protein sequence: CAAAGASSGANVLTF. The complete variable domain, with remaining parts taken from reference TRBV28 and TRBJ2-6, reads DVKVTQSSRYLVKRTGEKVFLECVQDMDHENMFWYRQDPGLGLRLIYFSYDVKMKEKGDIPEGYSVSREKKERFSLILESASTNQTSMYLCAAAGASSGANVLTFGAGSRLTVL.

This chain uses TRBV18 with TRBJ1-1; no reliable D call. The CDR3 length is 12 residues. From germline, CDR1 is KGHSH and CDR2 LQKENI. Trimming removed 10 bases from V and 1 base from J, with 10 bases in between. The DNA for the CDR3 is TGTGCCACCTCCACAGCGAACACTGAAGCTTTCTTT. Protein: CATSTANTEAFF.

The CDR3 DNA follows: TGTGCCTGGAGTGTTGGGCTTCCCACCTACGAGCAGTACTTC. It is translated as CAWSVGLPTYEQYF. The rearrangement joins TRBV30 to TRBJ2-7; D is unclear. The V gene's germline CDR1 is GTSNPN and CDR2 SVGIG (reference sequence). This CDR3 is 14 amino acids long. Trimming removed 0 bases from V and 2 bases from J, with 11 bases in between.

This clone was counted only a few times. The V and J genes are TRBV29-1 and TRBJ2-3; D uncertain. Germline CDR1 is SQVTM and CDR2 is ANQGSEA. This CDR3 is built from 12 residues. Trimming stripped 4 bases from V and 5 bases from J, with 10 bases between. This CDR3 is CSVVLLLDTQYF. In DNA, the CDR3 is TGCAGCGTTGTACTCCTCTTAGATACGCAGTATTTT.

The genes are TRBV7-2 and TRBJ2-7; 8 nucleotides match TRBD1. This CDR3 contains 15 residues. Germline lookup yields CDR1 SGHTA and CDR2 FQGNSA. V lost 3 bases, J lost 1 base, and 5 bases stayed unmatched. Written as DNA, the CDR3 is TGTGCCAGCAGCTTGCCAAGGGACAGGTCCTACGAGCAGTACTTC. This codes for CASSLPRDRSYEQYF.

This clone was seen only a few times. The chain is built from TRBV15 and TRBJ2-3, with 9 bases that match TRBD2. The CDR3 runs to 19 residues. In germline, CDR1 is LNHNV, CDR2 YYDKDF (reference sequence). The ends lost 0 bases at V and 0 bases at J; junction bases unmatched: 10. CDR3 in amino acids: CATSRDRVLAGTSTDTQYF. In DNA form, the CDR3 reads TGTGCCACCAGCAGAGATCGGGTTCTAGCGGGAACGAGCACAGATACGCAGTATTTT.

In its sample, this clone was seen a few times. The chain has TRBV7-9 and TRBJ2-7; 11 bases fit TRBD1. Germline loops: CDR1 SEHNR, CDR2 FQNEAQ (reference sequence). The V and J ends lost 5 bases and 4 bases, in that order; junction bases with no gene match: 1. This CDR3 is 13 amino acids long. CDR3 sequence reads: CASSRDRGYEQYF. The CDR3 nucleotides read TGTGCCAGCAGCCGGGACAGGGGGTACGAGCAGTACTTC.

The rearrangement joins TRBV2 to TRBJ2-7; D possibly corresponds to TRBD1 (5 bases). The CDR3 runs 14 residues. Between the trimmed V and J ends, which lost 4 bases and 3 bases, there was a span of 13 bases. Germline values: CDR1 SNHLY, CDR2 FYNNEI. CDR3: CASSVDRLDYEQYF. The CDR3 DNA follows: TGTGCCAGCAGTGTAGACAGACTCGACTACGAGCAGTACTTC.